Sequencing of this T cell receptor beta chain was carried out in a study of human T cells and chemical hapten exposure. The wider study: The study enrolled mostly female patients with alopecia areata, totalis or universalis.

Germline CDR1 is SGHAT and CDR2 is FQNNGV. The CDR3 contains 14 residues. V dropped 5 bases and J dropped 6; count of bases not matched to a gene: 8. This clonotype was found many times. TCRdb processed the RACE reads anew with MiXCR; each CDR3 protein has one entry. The sample lists 120,000 or so distinct CDR3 sequences, about 14% occurring once. As to time point: pre-sensitization, week 0. Treatment: therapeutic diphenylcyclopropenone sensitization with weekly scalp DPC. The specimen was whole blood, collected in connection with sensitization to the hapten diphenylcyclopropenone (DPC). This sequence originates from a woman aged 18-29 years with alopecia areata. Some clones in this sample may be carry-over from other donors' samples. The rearrangement links TRBV11-2 to TRBJ2-5, with 8 bases fitting TRBD2. CDR3 in DNA: TGTGCCAGCAGCCGGGCGGGGGGCGCACAGACCCAGTACTTC. This encodes CASSRAGGAQTQYF.